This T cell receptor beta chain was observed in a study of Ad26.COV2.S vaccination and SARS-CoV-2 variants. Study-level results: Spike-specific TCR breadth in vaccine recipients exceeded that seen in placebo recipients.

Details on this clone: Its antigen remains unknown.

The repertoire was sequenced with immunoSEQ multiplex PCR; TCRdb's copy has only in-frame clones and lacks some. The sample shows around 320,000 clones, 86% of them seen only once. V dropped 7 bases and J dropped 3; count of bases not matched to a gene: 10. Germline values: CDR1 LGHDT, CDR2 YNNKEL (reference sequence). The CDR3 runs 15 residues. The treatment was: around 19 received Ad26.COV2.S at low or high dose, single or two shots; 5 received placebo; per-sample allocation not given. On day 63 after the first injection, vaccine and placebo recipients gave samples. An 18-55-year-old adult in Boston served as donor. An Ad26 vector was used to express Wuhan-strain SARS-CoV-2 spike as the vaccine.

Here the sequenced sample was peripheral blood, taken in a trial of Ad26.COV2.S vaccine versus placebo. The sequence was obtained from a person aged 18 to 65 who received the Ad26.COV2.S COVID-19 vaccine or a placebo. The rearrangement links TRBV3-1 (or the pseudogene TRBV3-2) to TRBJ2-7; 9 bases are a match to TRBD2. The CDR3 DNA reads TGTGCCAGCACGACCCGGGCGGGGGGGAACTACGAGCAGTACTTC. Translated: CASTTRAGGNYEQYF.